This entry lists 11 T cell receptor beta chains sequenced from one sample in a study of blood T cell repertoires in COVID-19 (TCRdb year 2020). Libraries were built with the immunoSEQ multiplex PCR assay. TCRdb's version of the immuneACCESS table is confined to in-frame rearrangements and falls short of the full clone set. An unresolved V gene accounts for under half of the shortfall where checked; the remainder is of unknown origin. A total of some 160,000 clones appear in this sample, roughly 90% of them only once. The leading ten clones occupy approximately 3% of the sample. What was sequenced was peripheral blood. These receptor sequences come from a man in his fifties or sixties with acute or convalescent COVID-19.

V usage is TRBV6-6 and J usage is TRBJ2-7, with a tentative D call TRBD1 (6 bases). The length of the CDR3 is 14 residues. V lost 4 bases, J lost 2 bases, and 12 bases lay in between. Germline values: CDR1 MNHNY, CDR2 SVGAGI (reference sequence). CDR3 DNA sequence: TGTGCCAGCAGTTGGGACATAGGTCCCTACGAGCAGTACTTC. This sequence encodes CASSWDIGPYEQYF.

The chain has TRBV20-1 and TRBJ2-3, with D tentatively TRBD1 (5 bases). The CDR3 length is 11 residues. V gave up 5 bases and J gave up 4 bases, with 7 bases separating them. Germline lookup yields CDR1 DFQATT and CDR2 SNEGSKA (reference sequence). CDR3 coding DNA: TGCAGTGCTTTAGGGGCAGATACGCAGTATTTT. It codes for CSALGADTQYF.

The V and J genes are TRBV4-1 and TRBJ2-3, with TRBD2 matching 8 bases. V was pared by 0 bases and J by 3 bases, with 5 bases of the junction left unmatched. This CDR3 has 16 residues. Germline V gene data show CDR1 as MGHRA and CDR2 as YSYEKL. The CDR3, as DNA: TGCGCCAGCAGCCAAGAATCTGGACTAGCTACAGATACGCAGTATTTT. Its protein product is CASSQESGLATDTQYF.

This chain joins TRBV4-2 and TRBJ2-3; 9 positions agree with TRBD1. CDR1 LGHNA and CDR2 YNFKEQ come from the germline V gene. CDR3 size: 19 residues. V lost 0 bases, J lost 4 bases, and 14 bases stayed unmatched. The CDR3 bases are TGTGCCAGCAGCCAAGACCCCCGGGACAGGGAGAGGAGGGCAGATACGCAGTATTTT. Its translation: CASSQDPRDRERRADTQYF.

This clone was seen once. The rearrangement uses TRBV3-1 (or the pseudogene TRBV3-2) and TRBJ1-2; D remains ambiguous. CDR3 length: 13 residues. The V end lost 0 bases, the J end lost 6 bases, and 8 bases lay between the germline ends. Per the germline V gene, CDR1 is LGHDT and CDR2 is YNNKEL (reference sequence). The CDR3 here is CASSQESPHGYTF. The CDR3 nucleotides read TGTGCCAGCAGCCAAGAGTCTCCCCATGGCTACACCTTC.

The chain combines TRBV5-1 with TRBJ2-3; no reliable D call. Germline V gives CDR1 SGHRS, CDR2 YFSETQ. This CDR3 is built from 14 residues. V lost 3 bases to trimming and J lost 0 bases, with 8 bases between them. CDR3 bases: TGCGCCAGCAGCTATTCGACAAGCACAGATACGCAGTATTTT. Translated: CASSYSTSTDTQYF.

In its sample, this clone was seen once. The rearrangement uses TRBV9 and TRBJ2-7, with 10 bases fitting TRBD1. The germline CDR1 and CDR2 sequences are SGDLS and YYNGEE. CDR3 size: 16 residues. Losses at the gene ends were 3 bases for V and 2 bases for J; bases not matched to a gene: 8. Here the CDR3 DNA reads TGTGCCAGCAGCGCCTCTTCCGGGACAGGGGCCTACGAGCAGTACTTC. This codes for CASSASSGTGAYEQYF.

V usage is TRBV12-5 and J usage is TRBJ2-4; D possibly corresponds to TRBD1 (6 bases). CDR1 is LGHNT, CDR2 FRNRAP, per germline. This CDR3 spans 15 amino acids. The ends were cut back, 6 bases at V and 1 base at J, with 13 bases in the middle. Written as DNA, the CDR3 is TGTGCTAGTGGCCCAGGGGTCTCTGCCAAAAACATTCAGTACTTC. The encoded protein is CASGPGVSAKNIQYF.

The chain combines TRBV6-2 or TRBV6-3 with TRBJ1-5; D unresolved. Germline loops: CDR1 MNHEY, CDR2 SVGEGT. V was pared by 4 bases and J by 1 base, with 5 bases between. The CDR3 loop spans 13 amino acids. Written as DNA, the CDR3 is TGTGCCAGCAGTTTGAGGAGCAATCAGCCCCAGCATTTT. Translated: CASSLRSNQPQHF.

The chain has TRBV11-2 and TRBJ1-4; D is perhaps TRBD1 (5 bases). CDR3 length equals 14 residues. Germline V gives CDR1 SGHAT, CDR2 FQNNGV. The ends were cut back, 8 bases at V and 5 bases at J, with 15 bases in the middle. The CDR3 protein is CASGGGGINEKLFF. In DNA form, the CDR3 reads TGTGCCAGCGGGGGGGGAGGGATAAATGAAAAACTGTTTTTT.

The chain links TRBV6-4 to TRBJ1-2; a weak D match, TRBD1 (6 bases). This CDR3 is built from 17 residues. Trimming left V 0 bases short and J 2 bases short, with 16 bases between. Germline V gene data show CDR1 as MRHNA and CDR2 as SNTAGT. CDR3 bases: TGTGCCAGCAGTGACTCGTACAGCCTCAGGGGAAACTATGGCTACACCTTC. Translation: CASSDSYSLRGNYGYTF.